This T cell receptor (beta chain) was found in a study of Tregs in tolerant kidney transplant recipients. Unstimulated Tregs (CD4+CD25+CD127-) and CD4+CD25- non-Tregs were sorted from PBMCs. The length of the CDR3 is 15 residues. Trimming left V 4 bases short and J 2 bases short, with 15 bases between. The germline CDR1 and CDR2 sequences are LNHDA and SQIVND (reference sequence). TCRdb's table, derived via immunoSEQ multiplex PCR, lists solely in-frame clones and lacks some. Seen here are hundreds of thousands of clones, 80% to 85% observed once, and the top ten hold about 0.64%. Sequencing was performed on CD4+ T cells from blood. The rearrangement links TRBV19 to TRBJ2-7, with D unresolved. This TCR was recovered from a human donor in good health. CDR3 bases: TGTGCCAGTAGTACCCCCCGATCGGCTCCCTACGAGCAGTACTTC. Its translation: CASSTPRSAPYEQYF.